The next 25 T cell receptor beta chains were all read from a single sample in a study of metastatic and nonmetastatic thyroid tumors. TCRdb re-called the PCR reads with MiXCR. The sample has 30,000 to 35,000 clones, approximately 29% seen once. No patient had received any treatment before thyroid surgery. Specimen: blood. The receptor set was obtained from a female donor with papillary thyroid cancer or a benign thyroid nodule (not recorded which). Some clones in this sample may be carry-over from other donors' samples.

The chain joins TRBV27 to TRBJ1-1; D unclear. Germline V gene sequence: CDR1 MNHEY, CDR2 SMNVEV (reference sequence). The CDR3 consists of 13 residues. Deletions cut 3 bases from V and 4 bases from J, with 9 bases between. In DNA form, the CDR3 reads TGTGCCAGCAGTTTTAGTATGGGCACTGAAGCTTTCTTT. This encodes CASSFSMGTEAFF.

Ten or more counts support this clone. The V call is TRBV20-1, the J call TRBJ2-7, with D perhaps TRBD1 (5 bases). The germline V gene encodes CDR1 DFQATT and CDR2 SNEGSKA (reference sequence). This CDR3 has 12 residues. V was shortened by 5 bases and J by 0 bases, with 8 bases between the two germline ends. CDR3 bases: TGCAGTGCTTCGGACAACTCCTACGAGCAGTACTTC. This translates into CSASDNSYEQYF.

The DNA of the CDR3 is TGTGCCAGCAAGAGTTGGCAGCCTGGGGCCAACGTCCTGACTTTC. The encoded protein is CASKSWQPGANVLTF. The chain combines TRBV28 with TRBJ2-6; no firm D call. Germline-derived CDR1 and CDR2 are MDHEN and SYDVKM. The CDR3 has 15 amino acids. The V end was cut by 7 bases, the J end by 2 bases, with 12 bases between. Variable domain in full (rest from reference TRBV28 and TRBJ2-6): DVKVTQSSRYLVKRTGEKVFLECVQDMDHENMFWYRQDPGLGLRLIYFSYDVKMKEKGDIPEGYSVSREKKERFSLILESASTNQTSMYLCASKSWQPGANVLTFGAGSRLTVL.

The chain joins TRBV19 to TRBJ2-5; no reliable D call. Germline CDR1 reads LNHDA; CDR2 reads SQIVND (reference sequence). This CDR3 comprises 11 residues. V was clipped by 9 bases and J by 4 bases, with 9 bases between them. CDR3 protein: CASNLRETQYF. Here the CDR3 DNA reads TGTGCCAGCAACCTTAGAGAGACCCAGTACTTC.

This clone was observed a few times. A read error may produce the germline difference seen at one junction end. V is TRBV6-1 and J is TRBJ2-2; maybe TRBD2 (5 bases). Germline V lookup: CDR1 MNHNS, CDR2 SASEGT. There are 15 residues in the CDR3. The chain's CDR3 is CASRIAGFNTGEPFF. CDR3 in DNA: TGTGCCAGCAGAATAGCTGGATTCAACACCGGGGAGCCGTTTTTT.

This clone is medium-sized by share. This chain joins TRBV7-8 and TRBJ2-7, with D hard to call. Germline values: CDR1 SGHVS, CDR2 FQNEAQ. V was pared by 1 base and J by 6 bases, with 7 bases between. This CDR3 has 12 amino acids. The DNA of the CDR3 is TGTGCCAGCAGCTTAGGGACCCGCGAGCAGTACTTC. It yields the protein CASSLGTREQYF.

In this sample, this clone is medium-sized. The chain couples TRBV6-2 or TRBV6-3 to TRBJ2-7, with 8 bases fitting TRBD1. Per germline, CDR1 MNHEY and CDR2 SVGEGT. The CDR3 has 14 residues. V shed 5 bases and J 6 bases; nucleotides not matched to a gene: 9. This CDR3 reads CASSNQGAPSEQYF. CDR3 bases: TGTGCCAGCAGTAATCAGGGGGCCCCTAGCGAGCAGTACTTC.

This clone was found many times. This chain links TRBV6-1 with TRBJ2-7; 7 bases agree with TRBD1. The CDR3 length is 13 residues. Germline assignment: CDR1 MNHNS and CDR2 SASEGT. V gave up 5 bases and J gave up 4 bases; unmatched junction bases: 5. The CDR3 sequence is CASSRQDRYEQYF. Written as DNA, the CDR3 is TGTGCCAGCAGTCGTCAGGACAGGTACGAGCAGTACTTC.

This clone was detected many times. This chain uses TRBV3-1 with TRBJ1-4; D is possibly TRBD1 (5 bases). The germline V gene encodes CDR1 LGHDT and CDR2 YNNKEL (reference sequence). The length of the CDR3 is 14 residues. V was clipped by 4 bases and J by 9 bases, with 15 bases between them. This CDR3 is CASSPWEGKQKLFF. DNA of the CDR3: TGTGCCAGCAGCCCATGGGAGGGGAAGCAAAAACTGTTTTTT.

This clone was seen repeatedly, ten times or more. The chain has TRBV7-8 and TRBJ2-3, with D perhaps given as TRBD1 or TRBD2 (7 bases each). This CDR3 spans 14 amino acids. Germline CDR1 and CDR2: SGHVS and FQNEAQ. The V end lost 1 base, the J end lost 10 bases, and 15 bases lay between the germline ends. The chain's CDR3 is CASSLGQGGVPQYF. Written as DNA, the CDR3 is TGTGCCAGCAGCTTAGGACAGGGAGGGGTACCGCAGTATTTT.

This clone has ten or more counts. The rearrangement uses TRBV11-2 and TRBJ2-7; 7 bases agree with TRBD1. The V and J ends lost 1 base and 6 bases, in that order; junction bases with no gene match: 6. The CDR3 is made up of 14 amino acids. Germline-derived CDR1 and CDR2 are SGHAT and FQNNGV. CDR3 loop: CASSLGQGRGEQYF. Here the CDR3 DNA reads TGTGCCAGCAGCTTAGGACAGGGAAGAGGCGAGCAGTACTTC.

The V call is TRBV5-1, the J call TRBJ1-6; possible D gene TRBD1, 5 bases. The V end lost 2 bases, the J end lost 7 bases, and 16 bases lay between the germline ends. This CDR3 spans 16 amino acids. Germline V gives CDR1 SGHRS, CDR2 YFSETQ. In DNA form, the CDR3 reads TGCGCCAGCAGCTTAGGGGATTGGTTGGGAAATTCACCCCTCCACTTT. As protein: CASSLGDWLGNSPLHF.

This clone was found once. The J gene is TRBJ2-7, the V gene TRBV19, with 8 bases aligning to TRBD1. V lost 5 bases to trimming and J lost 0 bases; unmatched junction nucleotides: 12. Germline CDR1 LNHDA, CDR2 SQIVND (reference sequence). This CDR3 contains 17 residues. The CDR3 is CASSRRLGQGTSYEQYF. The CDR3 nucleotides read TGTGCCAGTAGTCGACGATTAGGACAGGGTACCTCCTACGAGCAGTACTTC.

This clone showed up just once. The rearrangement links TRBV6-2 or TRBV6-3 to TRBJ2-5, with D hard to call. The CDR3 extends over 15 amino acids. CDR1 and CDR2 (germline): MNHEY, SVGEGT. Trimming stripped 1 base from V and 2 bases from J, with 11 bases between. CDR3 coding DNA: TGTGCCAGCAGTTACTGGGGAATTCGGCAAGAGACCCAGTACTTC. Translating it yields CASSYWGIRQETQYF.

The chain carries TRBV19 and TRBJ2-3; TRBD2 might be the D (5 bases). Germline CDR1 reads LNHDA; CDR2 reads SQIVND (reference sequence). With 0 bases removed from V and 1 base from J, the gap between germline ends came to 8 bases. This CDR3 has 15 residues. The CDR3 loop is CASSIEDSRTDTQYF. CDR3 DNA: TGTGCCAGTAGTATAGAGGACTCACGCACAGATACGCAGTATTTT. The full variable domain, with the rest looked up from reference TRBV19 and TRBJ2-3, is DGGITQSPKYLFRKEGQNVTLSCEQNLNHDAMYWYRQDPGQGLRLIYYSQIVNDFQKGDIAEGYSVSREKKESFPLTVTSAQKNPTAFYLCASSIEDSRTDTQYFGPGTRLTVL.

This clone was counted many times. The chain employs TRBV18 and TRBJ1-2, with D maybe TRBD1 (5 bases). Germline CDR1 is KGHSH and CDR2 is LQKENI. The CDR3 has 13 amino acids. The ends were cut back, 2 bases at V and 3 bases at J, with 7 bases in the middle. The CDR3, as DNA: TGTGCCAGCTCACCATCGACAGACTATGGCTACACCTTC. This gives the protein CASSPSTDYGYTF. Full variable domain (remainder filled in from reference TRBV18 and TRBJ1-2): NAGVMQNPRHLVRRRGQEARLRCSPMKGHSHVYWYRQLPEEGLKFMVYLQKENIIDESGMPKERFSAEFPKEGPSILRIQQVVRGDSAAYFCASSPSTDYGYTFGSGTRLTVV.

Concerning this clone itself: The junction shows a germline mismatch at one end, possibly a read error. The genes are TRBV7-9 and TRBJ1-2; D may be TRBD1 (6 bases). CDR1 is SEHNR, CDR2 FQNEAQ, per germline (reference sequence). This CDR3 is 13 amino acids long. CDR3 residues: CACTTGPNYGFTF. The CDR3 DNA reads TGTGCCTGCACGACAGGCCCAAACTATGGCTTCACCTTC.

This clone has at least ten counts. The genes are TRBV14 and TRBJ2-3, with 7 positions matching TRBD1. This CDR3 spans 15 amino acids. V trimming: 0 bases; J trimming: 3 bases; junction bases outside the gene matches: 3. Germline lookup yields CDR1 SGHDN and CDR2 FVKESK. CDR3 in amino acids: CASSQERQGTDTQYF. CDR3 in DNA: TGTGCCAGCAGCCAAGAAAGACAGGGAACAGATACGCAGTATTTT.

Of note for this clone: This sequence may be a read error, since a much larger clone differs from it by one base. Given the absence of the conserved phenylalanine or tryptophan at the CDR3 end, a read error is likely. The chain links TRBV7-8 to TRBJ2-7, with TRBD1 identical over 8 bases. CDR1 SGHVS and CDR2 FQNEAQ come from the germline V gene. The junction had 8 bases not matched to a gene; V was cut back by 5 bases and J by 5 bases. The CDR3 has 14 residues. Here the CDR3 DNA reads TGTGCCAGCAGCCCGACAGGGGCGGGCAACGAGCAGTACCTC. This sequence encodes CASSPTGAGNEQYL.

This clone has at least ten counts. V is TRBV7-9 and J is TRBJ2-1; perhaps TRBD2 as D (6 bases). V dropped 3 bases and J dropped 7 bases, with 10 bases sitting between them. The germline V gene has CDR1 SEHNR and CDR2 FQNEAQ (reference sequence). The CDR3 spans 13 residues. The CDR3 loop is CASSFPGVNEQFF. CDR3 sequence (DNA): TGTGCCAGCAGCTTTCCGGGGGTAAATGAGCAGTTCTTC.

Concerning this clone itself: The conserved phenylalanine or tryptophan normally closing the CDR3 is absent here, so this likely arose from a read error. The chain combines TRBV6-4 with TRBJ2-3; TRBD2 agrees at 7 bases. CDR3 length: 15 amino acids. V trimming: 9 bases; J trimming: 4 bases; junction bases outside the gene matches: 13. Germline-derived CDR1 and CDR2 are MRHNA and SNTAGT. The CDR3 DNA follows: TGTGCCAGGAACTCGGGGGACGGGGGGTCAGATACGCAGTATTAT. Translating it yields CARNSGDGGSDTQYY.

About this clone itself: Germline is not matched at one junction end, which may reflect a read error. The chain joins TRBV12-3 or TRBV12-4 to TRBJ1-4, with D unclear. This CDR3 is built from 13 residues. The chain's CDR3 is CASSTRPGEKLFF. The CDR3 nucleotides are TGTGCAAGCAGTACTCGCCCGGGTGAAAAACTGTTTTTT.

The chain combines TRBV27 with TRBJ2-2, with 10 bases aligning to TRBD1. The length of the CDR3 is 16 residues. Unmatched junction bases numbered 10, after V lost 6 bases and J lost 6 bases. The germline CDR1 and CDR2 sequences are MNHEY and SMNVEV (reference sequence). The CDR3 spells CASRKGGTGVAGELFF. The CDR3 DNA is TGTGCCAGCAGAAAGGGCGGGACAGGGGTCGCCGGGGAGCTGTTTTTT.

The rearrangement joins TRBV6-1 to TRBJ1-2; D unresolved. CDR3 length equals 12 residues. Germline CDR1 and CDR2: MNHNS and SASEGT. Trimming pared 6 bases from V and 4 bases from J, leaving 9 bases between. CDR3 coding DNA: TGTGCCAGCAGCACCTCCCCCTATGGCTACACCTTC. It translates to CASSTSPYGYTF.

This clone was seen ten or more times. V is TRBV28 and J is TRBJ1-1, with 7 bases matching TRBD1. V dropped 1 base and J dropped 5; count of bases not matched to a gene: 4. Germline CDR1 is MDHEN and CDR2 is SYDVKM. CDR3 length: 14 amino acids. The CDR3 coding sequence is TGTGCCAGCAGTTTATCACAGGGGTCGACTGAAGCTTTCTTT. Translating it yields CASSLSQGSTEAFF.